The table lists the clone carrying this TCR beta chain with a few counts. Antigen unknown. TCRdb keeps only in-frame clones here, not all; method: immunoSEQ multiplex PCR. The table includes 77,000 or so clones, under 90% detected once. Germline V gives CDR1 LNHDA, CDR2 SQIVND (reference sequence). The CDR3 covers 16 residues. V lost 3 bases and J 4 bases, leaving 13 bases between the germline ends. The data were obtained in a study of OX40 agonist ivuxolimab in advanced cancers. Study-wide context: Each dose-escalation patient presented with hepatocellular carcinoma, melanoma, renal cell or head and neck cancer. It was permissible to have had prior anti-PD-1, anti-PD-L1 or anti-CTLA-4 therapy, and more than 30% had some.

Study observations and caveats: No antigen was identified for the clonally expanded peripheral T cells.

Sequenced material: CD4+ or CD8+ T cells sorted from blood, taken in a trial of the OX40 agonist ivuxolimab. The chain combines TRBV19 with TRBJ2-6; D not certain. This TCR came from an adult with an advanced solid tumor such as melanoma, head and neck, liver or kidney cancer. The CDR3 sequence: CASSMNPGEGANVLTF. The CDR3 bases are TGTGCCAGTAGTATGAACCCCGGTGAGGGGGCCAACGTCCTGACTTTC.